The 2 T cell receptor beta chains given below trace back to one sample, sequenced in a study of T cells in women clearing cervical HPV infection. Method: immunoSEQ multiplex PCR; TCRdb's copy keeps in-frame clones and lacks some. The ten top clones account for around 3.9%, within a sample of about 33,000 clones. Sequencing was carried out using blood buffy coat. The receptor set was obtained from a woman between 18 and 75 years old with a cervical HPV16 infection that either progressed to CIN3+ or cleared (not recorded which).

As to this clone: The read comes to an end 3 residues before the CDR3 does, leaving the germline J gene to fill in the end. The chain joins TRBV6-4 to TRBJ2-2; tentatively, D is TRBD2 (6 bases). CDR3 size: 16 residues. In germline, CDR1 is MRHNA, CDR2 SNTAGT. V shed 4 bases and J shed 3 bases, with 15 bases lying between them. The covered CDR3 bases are TGTGCCAGCAGTGGGGCGGCGGGATTAGACACCGGGGAG. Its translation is CASSGAAGLDTGE. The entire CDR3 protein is CASSGAAGLDTGELFF.

The covered CDR3 bases are TGTGCCAGCAGCTTCAGAGACAGTAGGACAGATACG. Protein product: CASSFRDSRTDT. The CDR3 reads in full as CASSFRDSRTDTQYF. V gene TRBV7-9 combines with J gene TRBJ2-3; tentatively, D is TRBD1 (5 bases). The sequence runs out 3 residues before the end of the CDR3; the remainder is reconstructed from the germline J gene. Germline V gives CDR1 SEHNR, CDR2 FQNEAQ (reference sequence). V was cut by 3 bases and J by 3 bases, with 13 bases left in between. The CDR3 totals 15 residues.